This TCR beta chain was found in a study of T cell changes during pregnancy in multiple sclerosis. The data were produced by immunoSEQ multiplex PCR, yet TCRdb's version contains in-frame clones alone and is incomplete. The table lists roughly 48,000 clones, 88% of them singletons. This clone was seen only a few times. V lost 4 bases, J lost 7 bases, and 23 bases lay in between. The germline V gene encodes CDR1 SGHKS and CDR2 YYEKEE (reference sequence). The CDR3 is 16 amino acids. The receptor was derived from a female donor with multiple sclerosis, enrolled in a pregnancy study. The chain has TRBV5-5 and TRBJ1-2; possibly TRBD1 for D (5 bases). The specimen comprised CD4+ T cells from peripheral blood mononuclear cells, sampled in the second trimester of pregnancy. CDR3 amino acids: CASSELGAGESRGYTF. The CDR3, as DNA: TGTGCCAGCAGCGAGCTCGGCGCGGGGGAAAGCCGTGGCTACACCTTC. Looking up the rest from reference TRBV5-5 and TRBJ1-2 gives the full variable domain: DAGVTQSPTHLIKTRGQQVTLRCSPISGHKSVSWYQQVLGQGPQFIFQYYEKEERGRGNFPDRFSARQFPNYSSELNVNALLLGDSALYLCASSELGAGESRGYTFGSGTRLTVV.